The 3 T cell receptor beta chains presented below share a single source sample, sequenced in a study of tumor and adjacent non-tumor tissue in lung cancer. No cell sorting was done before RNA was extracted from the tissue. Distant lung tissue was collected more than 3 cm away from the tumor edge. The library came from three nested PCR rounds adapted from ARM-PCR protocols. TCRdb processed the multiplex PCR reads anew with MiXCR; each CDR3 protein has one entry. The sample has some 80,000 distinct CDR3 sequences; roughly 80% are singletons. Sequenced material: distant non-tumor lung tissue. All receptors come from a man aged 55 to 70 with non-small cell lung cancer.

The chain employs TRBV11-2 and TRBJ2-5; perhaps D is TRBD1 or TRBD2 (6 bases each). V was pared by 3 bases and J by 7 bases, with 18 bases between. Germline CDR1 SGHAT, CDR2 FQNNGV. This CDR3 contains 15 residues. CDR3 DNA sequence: TGTGCCAGCAGCTTGAACCGGGGGCAACAAATGACCCAGTACTTC. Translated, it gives CASSLNRGQQMTQYF. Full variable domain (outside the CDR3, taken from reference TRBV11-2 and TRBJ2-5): EAGVAQSPRYKIIEKRQSVAFWCNPISGHATLYWYQQILGQGPKLLIQFQNNGVVDDSQLPKDRFSAERLKGVDSTLKIQPAKLEDSAVYLCASSLNRGQQMTQYFGPGTRLLVL.

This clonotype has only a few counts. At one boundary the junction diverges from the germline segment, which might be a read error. The CDR3 region is CASSLGRETTKAFF. The CDR3 nucleotides are TGTGCTAGCAGCCTGGGACGGGAAACAACTAAAGCTTTCTTT. The rearrangement uses TRBV4-2 and TRBJ1-1, with TRBD1 as a possible D gene (5 bases). The germline CDR1 and CDR2 sequences are LGHNA and YNFKEQ. This CDR3 has 14 amino acids.

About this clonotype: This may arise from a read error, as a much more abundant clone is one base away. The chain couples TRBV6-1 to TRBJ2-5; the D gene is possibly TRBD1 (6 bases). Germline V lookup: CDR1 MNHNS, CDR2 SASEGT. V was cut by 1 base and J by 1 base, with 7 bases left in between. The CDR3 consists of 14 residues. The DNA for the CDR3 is TGTGCCAGCAGTGAAGGGACAGTCCAAGAGACCCAGTACTTC. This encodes CASSEGTVQETQYF.